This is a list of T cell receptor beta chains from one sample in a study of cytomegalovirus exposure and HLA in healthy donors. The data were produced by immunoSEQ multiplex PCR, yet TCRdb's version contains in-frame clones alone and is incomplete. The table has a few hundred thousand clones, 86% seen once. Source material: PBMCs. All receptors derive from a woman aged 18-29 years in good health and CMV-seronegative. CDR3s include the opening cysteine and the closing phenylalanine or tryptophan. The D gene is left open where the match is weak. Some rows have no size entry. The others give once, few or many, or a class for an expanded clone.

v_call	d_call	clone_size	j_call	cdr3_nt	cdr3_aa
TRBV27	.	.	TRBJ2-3	TGTGCCAGCAGACCCACTAGCACAGATACGCAGTATTTT	CASRPTSTDTQYF
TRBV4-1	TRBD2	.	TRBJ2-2	TGCGCCAGCAGCCATTCGGGGGACTATACCGGGGAGCTGTTTTTT	CASSHSGDYTGELFF
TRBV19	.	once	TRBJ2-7	TGTGCCAGTAGTGCCCCCGGGACTCAACCCTACGAGCAGTACTTC	CASSAPGTQPYEQYF
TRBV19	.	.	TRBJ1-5	TGTGCCAGTCAACGGACAGCTAGCAATCAGCCCCAGCATTTT	CASQRTASNQPQHF
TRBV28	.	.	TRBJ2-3	TGTGCCAGCAGTTTAGGGGAGGATACGCAGTATTTT	CASSLGEDTQYF
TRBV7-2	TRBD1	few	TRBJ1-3	TGTGCCAGCAGCCTTGGACAGGGGGCGCTCGGAAACACCATATATTTT	CASSLGQGALGNTIYF
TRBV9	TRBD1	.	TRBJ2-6	TGTGCCAGCAACCACAGGGGCTCTGGGGCCAACGTCCTGACTTTC	CASNHRGSGANVLTF
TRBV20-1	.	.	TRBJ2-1	TGCAGTGGATTGGAGTACAATGAGCAGTTCTTC	CSGLEYNEQFF
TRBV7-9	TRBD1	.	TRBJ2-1	TGTGCCAGCAGCCCGGGACAGGGCCCTTCCATAGAGAGACCGTTCTTC	CASSPGQGPSIERPFF
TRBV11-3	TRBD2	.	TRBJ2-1	TGTGCCAGCAGTCGGGATAGCGGGAGGTCCTACAATGAGCAGTTCTTC	CASSRDSGRSYNEQFF
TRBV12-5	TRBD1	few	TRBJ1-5	TGTGCTAGTGGTTCCGGGACAGGGGGCGGCAATCAGCCCCAGCATTTT	CASGSGTGGGNQPQHF
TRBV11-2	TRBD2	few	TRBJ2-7	TGTGCCAGCAGCTTAGGGGGCGGGAGGGGAAACGAGCAGTACTTC	CASSLGGGRGNEQYF
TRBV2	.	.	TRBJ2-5	TGTGCCAGCAGTGAAGGGGGCCCCCAAGAGACCCAGTACTTC	CASSEGGPQETQYF